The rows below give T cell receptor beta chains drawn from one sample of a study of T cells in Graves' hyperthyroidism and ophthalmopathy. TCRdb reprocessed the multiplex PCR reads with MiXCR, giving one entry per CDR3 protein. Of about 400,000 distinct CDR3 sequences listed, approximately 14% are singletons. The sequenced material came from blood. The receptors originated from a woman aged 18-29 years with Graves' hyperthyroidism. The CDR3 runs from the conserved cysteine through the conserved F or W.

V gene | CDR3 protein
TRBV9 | CASNGGPILGNEQFF
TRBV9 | CASSVARGGAYNEQFF
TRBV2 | CASSEAIGYTF
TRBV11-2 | CATRPGLAVVETQYF
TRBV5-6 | CASSFPSDVYEQYF
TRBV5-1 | CASSSGTESYEQYF
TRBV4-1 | CASRMKGEAFF
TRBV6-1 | CASRGGLGNSPLHF
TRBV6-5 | CASSYSMDSYYGYTF
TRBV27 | CASRNREGTGELFF
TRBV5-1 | CASRRRDGDEQFF
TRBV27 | CASSPIAGSNTEAFF
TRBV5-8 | CASSRPGQPAYEQYF
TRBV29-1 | CSVERGVSTDTQYF
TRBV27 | CASSPTTGRMLQLEAFF
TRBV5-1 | CASSSGTSDSYEQYF
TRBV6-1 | CASSSGASSGANVLTF
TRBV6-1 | CASRRGRNTGELFF
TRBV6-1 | CASSEGKGITEAFF
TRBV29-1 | CSVMAGNTGELFF
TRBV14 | CASSQVGRWTSGRDWNTGELFF
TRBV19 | CASSDQGFEKLFF
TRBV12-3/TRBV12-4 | CASSRIEEQFF
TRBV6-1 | CASSESGARYSGNTIYF
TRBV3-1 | CASSQVGLANTGELFF
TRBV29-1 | CSVDHGAYEQYF
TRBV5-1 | CASSPRVAGGELFF
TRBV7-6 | CASSPFQRQETQYF
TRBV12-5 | CASGLRGGRSYEQYF
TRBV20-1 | CSASRGYPRNTEAFF
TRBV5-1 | CASSTGQGVTSTEAFF
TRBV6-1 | CAACPTWSTSGEETYNEQFF
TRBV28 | CASSRGRDYGYTF
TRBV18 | CASSLWVSHLTQYF
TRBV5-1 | CASSLDRDRGAFF
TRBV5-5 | CASSLPVMGPPHEQYF
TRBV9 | CAGSAPKDGYNEQFF
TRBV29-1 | CSVSSGTDYGYTF
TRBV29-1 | CSVARAAWGDTEAFF
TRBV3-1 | CASSQAGTSLSHKQFF
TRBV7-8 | CASSPGVGPYSNQPQHF
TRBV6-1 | CASSYKGSRLYEQYF
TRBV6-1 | CASSAFLGNEQFF
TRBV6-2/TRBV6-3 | CARGRKKETQYF
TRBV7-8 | CASSGEGDRGWYEQYF
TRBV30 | CAWARDTSNQPQHF
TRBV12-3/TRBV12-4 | CASMPGGETQYF
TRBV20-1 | CSARETVNQPQHF
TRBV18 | CASSPPGGPMNTEAFF
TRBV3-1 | CASSQGSIPNYGYTF